This T cell receptor (beta chain) came from a study of spatial heterogeneity in lung cancer. Noted time point: sample taken at primary tumor resection. CDR1 LGHDT and CDR2 YNNKEL come from the germline V gene (reference sequence). The CDR3 extends over 13 amino acids. V shed 6 bases and J 9 bases; nucleotides not matched to a gene: 10. MiXCR was run by TCRdb on the 5' RACE reads, yielding one entry per CDR3 protein. The sample records 12,000 to 15,000 distinct CDR3 sequences, around 6.6% being singletons. Study-wide results and limits: Within tumors, counts of expanded alpha and beta TCRs tracked tumor mutation counts.

This clonotype has a count of ten or more. Antigen specificity is unknown. The sequencing here drew on lung tumor tissue, taken at surgery. The origin of this receptor is a male donor with early-stage non-small cell lung cancer. This rearrangement joins TRBV3-1 to TRBJ1-1, with TRBD1 matching over 7 bases. The CDR3 is CASRPPGTDQAFF. The CDR3 DNA is TGTGCCAGCAGGCCCCCCGGGACAGACCAAGCTTTCTTT.